Following are 9 T cell receptor beta chains from one sample sequenced in a study of CD8 T cells in ankylosing spondylitis. Their antigens are not known. Study-wide results and caveats: About eight highly homologous variants made up a TCR beta motif that seemed to typify ankylosing spondylitis blood.

Each CDR3 protein gets one entry after TCRdb re-called the 5' RACE reads with MiXCR. Of 750,000 to 850,000 distinct CDR3 sequences in the sample, approximately 12% are singletons; the top ten hold under 0.6%. The sample taken for sequencing was blood, either unsorted or a sorted T cell fraction (not recorded which). Source of these receptors: a male donor with ankylosing spondylitis.

This chain links TRBV20-1 with TRBJ1-6; the D gene is possibly TRBD1 (5 bases). The CDR3 has 14 amino acids. Between the trimmed V and J ends, which lost 1 base and 8 bases, there was a span of 12 bases. Looked up from germline, CDR1 is DFQATT and CDR2 is SNEGSKA (reference sequence). CDR3 DNA: TGCAGTGCTAGAGTGGGGACGGAAGATTCACCCCTCCACTTT. Its protein product is CSARVGTEDSPLHF.

The rearrangement links TRBV12-3 or TRBV12-4 to TRBJ2-4, with D possibly TRBD2 on 6 matching bases. V gave up 3 bases and J gave up 1 base, with 16 bases separating them. CDR3 size: 17 residues. The CDR3 reads CASSFFVAGMAKNIQYF. CDR3 bases: TGTGCCAGCAGTTTTTTCGTGGCGGGAATGGCCAAAAACATTCAGTACTTC.

This chain links TRBV6-1 with TRBJ2-6; D assignment may be TRBD1 or TRBD2 (5 bases each). The ends were cut back, 2 bases at V and 0 bases at J, with 11 bases in the middle. CDR1 and CDR2 (germline): MNHNS, SASEGT. The CDR3 length is 17 residues. CDR3 in DNA: TGTGCCAGCAGTGAATTCGGGACGGACTCTGGGGCCAACGTCCTGACTTTC. Its protein is CASSEFGTDSGANVLTF.

This clonotype has only a few counts. The chain couples TRBV29-1 to TRBJ2-2; 12 bases agree with TRBD2. This CDR3 spans 17 amino acids. V shed 5 bases, J shed 0 bases, and the junction held 7 bases outside the gene matches. CDR1 and CDR2 from the germline V gene are SQVTM and ANQGSEA. The CDR3 reads CSVSPSGGAANTGELFF. The CDR3 coding sequence is TGCAGCGTTTCGCCTAGCGGGGGGGCGGCGAACACCGGGGAGCTGTTTTTT.

There are many counts of this clonotype. V and J are TRBV4-1 and TRBJ2-3; D not certain. Germline V gene lookup returns CDR1 MGHRA and CDR2 YSYEKL. This CDR3 comprises 13 residues. V gave up 2 bases and J gave up 5 bases, with 8 bases separating them. The chain's CDR3 is CASSQLVLDTQYF. CDR3 DNA sequence: TGCGCCAGCAGCCAACTAGTGCTAGATACGCAGTATTTT.

The chain uses TRBV18 and TRBJ1-6; D gene unclear. V shed 5 bases and J shed 8 bases, with 13 bases lying between them. Germline loops: CDR1 KGHSH, CDR2 LQKENI. CDR3 length: 14 residues. This CDR3 is CASSSLVRDSPLHF. DNA of the CDR3: TGTGCCAGCTCATCACTTGTGAGAGATTCACCCCTCCACTTT. The full variable domain, in which reference TRBV18 and TRBJ1-6 provide the parts outside the CDR3, is NAGVMQNPRHLVRRRGQEARLRCSPMKGHSHVYWYRQLPEEGLKFMVYLQKENIIDESGMPKERFSAEFPKEGPSILRIQQVVRGDSAAYFCASSSLVRDSPLHFGNGTRLTVT.

The chain joins TRBV20-1 to TRBJ2-5; D unclear. Germline CDR1 is DFQATT and CDR2 is SNEGSKA (reference sequence). V was pared by 6 bases and J by 2 bases, with 16 bases between. The CDR3 covers 14 residues. Here the CDR3 reads CSAPSQWGQETQYF. CDR3 bases: TGCAGTGCCCCTTCCCAGTGGGGTCAAGAGACCCAGTACTTC.

This clonotype was recorded at least ten times. The chain links TRBV5-1 to TRBJ1-3; possibly TRBD1 for D (5 bases). The CDR3 spans 15 residues. In germline, CDR1 is SGHRS, CDR2 YFSETQ. V was shortened by 5 bases and J by 0 bases, with 12 bases between the two germline ends. The DNA of the CDR3 is TGCGCCAGCAGTCCAGACAGAAGCTCTGGAAACACCATATATTTT. This gives the protein CASSPDRSSGNTIYF.

This clonotype has only a few counts. The rearrangement links TRBV14 to TRBJ2-1; 15 nucleotides align to TRBD2. The CDR3 runs 15 residues. In germline, CDR1 is SGHDN, CDR2 FVKESK. The V segment lost 0 bases and the J segment 12 bases; nucleotides outside the gene matches: 3. The CDR3 DNA reads as TGTGCCAGCAGCCAAGATCTGGGACTAGCGGGAGGGCAGTTCTTC. This encodes CASSQDLGLAGGQFF.